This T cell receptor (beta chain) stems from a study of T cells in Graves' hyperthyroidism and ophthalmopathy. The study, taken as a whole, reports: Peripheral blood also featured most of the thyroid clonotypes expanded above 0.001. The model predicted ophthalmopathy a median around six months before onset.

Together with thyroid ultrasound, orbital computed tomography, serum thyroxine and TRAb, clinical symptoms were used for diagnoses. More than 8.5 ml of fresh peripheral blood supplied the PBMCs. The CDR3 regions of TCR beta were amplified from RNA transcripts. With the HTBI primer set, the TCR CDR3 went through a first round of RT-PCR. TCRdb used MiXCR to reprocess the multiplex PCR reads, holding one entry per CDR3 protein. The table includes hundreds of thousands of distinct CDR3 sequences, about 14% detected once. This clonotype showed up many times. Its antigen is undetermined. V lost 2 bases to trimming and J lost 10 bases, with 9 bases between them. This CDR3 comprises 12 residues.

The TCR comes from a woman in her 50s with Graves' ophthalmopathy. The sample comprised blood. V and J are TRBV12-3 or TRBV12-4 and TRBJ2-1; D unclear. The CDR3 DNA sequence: TGTGCCAGCAGTTTAATCGGCTGGGAGCAGTTCTTC. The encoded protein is CASSLIGWEQFF.